The TCR beta chain described here comes from a study of chemoradiotherapy in HPV16-positive cancers. General study findings and limits: For HPV16-positive patients, expanding HPV-responsive T cells associated with longer recurrence-free survival.

Worth noting for this clone: Its antigen is unknown.

The assay was immunoSEQ multiplex PCR, and TCRdb's table has in-frame clones only and misses some. The sample contains approximately 10,000 clones, roughly 85% of which appear only once. With 4 bases clipped from V and 4 bases from J, the junction kept 7 bases outside the gene matches. The CDR3 totals 16 residues. Germline lookup yields CDR1 SGHAT and CDR2 FQNNGV. The rearrangement joins TRBV11-2 to TRBJ2-7; 13 bases map to TRBD2. The sequenced sample was tumor tissue, obtained from a patient who underwent chemoradiotherapy. This TCR derives from a human donor with HPV-associated anogenital cancer. The CDR3 is CASSSGRLAGGYEQYF. The CDR3 bases are TGTGCCAGCAGCTCAGGAAGACTAGCGGGGGGATACGAGCAGTACTTC.